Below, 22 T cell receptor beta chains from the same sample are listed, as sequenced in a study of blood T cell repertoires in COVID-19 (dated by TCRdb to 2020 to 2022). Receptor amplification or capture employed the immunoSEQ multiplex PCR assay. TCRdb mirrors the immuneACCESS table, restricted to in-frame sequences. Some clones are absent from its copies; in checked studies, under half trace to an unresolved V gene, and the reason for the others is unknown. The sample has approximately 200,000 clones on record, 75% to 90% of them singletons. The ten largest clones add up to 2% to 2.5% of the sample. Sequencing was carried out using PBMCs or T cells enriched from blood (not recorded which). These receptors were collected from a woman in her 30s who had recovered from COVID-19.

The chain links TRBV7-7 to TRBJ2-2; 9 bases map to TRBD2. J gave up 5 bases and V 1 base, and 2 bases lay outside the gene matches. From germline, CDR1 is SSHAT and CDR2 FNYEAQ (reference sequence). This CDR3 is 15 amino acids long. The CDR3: CASSLVSGGTGELFF. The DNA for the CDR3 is TGTGCCAGCAGCTTAGTGAGCGGGGGGACCGGGGAGCTGTTTTTT. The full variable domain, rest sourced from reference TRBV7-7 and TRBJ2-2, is GAGVSQSPRYKVTKRGQDVTLRCDPISSHATLYWYQQALGQGPEFLTYFNYEAQPDKSGLPSDRFSAERPEGSISTLTIQRTEQRDSAMYRCASSLVSGGTGELFFGEGSRLTVL.

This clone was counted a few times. CDR3: CASPGQGHGYTF. The CDR3 DNA is TGTGCCAGCCCCGGACAGGGGCATGGCTACACCTTC. V is TRBV30 and J is TRBJ1-2; TRBD1 agrees at 9 bases. The CDR3 has 12 amino acids. Per germline, CDR1 GTSNPN and CDR2 SVGIG (reference sequence). The V segment lost 8 bases and the J segment 6 bases; nucleotides outside the gene matches: 7.

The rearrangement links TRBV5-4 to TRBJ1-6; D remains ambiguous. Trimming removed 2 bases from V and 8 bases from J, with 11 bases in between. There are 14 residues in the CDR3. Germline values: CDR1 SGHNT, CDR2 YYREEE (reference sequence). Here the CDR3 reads CASSLPVADSPLHF. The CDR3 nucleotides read TGTGCCAGCAGCTTACCTGTGGCGGATTCACCCCTCCACTTT.

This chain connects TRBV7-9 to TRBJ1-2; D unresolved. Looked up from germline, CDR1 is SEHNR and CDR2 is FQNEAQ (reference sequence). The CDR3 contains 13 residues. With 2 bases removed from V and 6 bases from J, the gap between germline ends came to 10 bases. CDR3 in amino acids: CASSLNGGDGYTF. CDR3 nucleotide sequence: TGTGCCAGCAGCTTAAATGGCGGTGATGGCTACACCTTC.

Here the CDR3 DNA reads TGTGCCAGCAGCCAAAGACGGGACAGCTATGGCTACACCTTC. Translation gives CASSQRRDSYGYTF. The rearrangement links TRBV7-8 to TRBJ1-2, with TRBD1 matching over 7 bases. The J segment lost 4 bases and the V segment lost 5 bases, leaving 7 bases of the junction unmatched. The V gene's germline CDR1 is SGHVS and CDR2 FQNEAQ. The CDR3 extends over 14 amino acids.

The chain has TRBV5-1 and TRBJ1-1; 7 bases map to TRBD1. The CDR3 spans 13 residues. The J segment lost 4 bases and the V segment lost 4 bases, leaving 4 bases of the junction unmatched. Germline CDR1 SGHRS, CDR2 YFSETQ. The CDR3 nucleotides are TGCGCCAGCAGCCCAGGGGGTGGCACTGAAGCTTTCTTT. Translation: CASSPGGGTEAFF.

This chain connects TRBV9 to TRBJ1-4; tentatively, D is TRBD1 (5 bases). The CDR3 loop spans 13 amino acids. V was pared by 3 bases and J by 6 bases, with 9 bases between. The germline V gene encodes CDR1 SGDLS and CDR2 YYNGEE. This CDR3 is CASSGTPDEKLFF. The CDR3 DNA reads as TGTGCCAGCAGCGGGACACCTGATGAAAAACTGTTTTTT.

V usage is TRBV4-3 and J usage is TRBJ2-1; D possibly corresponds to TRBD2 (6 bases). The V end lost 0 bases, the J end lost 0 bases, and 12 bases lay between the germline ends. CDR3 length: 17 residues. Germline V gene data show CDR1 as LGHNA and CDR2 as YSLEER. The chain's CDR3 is CASSQDGTGSSYNEQFF. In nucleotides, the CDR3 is TGCGCCAGCAGCCAAGATGGGACCGGGAGCTCCTACAATGAGCAGTTCTTC.

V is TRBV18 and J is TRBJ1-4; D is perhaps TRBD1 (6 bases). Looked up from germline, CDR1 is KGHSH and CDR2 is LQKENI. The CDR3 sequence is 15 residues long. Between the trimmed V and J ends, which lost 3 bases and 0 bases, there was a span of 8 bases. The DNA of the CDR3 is TGTGCCAGCTCACCGGGACAAGCAACTAATGAAAAACTGTTTTTT. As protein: CASSPGQATNEKLFF. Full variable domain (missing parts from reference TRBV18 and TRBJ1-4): NAGVMQNPRHLVRRRGQEARLRCSPMKGHSHVYWYRQLPEEGLKFMVYLQKENIIDESGMPKERFSAEFPKEGPSILRIQQVVRGDSAAYFCASSPGQATNEKLFFGSGTQLSVL.

CDR3 sequence (DNA): TGTGCCACCAGCAGATCTGCTCCAAACTCGAAAGGCTACACCTTC. Translating it yields CATSRSAPNSKGYTF. The rearrangement links TRBV15 to TRBJ1-2; no clear D. The V end lost 2 bases, the J end lost 8 bases, and 18 bases lay between the germline ends. CDR3 length equals 15 residues. Germline V gene sequence: CDR1 LNHNV, CDR2 YYDKDF (reference sequence).

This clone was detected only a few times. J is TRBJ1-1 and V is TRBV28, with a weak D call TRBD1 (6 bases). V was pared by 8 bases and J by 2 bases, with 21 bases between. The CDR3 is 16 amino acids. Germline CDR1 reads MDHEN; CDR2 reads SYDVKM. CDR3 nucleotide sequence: TGTGCCAGCTATGGACCCCAGGGGTCTATCAACACTGAAGCTTTCTTT. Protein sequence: CASYGPQGSINTEAFF.

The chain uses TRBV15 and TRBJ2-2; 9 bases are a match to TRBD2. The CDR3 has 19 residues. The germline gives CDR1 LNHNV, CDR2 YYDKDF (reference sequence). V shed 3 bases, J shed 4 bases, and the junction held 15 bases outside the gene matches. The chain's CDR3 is CATSRARGLANRGTGELFF. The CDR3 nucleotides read TGTGCCACCAGCAGGGCCCGGGGACTAGCAAATCGAGGCACCGGGGAGCTGTTTTTT.

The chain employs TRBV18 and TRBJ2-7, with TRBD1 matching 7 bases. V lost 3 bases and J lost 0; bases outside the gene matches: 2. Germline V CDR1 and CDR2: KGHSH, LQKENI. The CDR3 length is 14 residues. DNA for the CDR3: TGTGCCAGCTCACCGGACAGGCTCTCCTACGAGCAGTACTTC. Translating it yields CASSPDRLSYEQYF.

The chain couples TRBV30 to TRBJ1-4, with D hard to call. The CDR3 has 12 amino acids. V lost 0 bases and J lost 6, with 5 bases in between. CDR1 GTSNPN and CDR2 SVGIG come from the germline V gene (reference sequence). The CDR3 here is CAWSVHHEKLFF. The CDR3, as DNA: TGTGCCTGGAGTGTACATCATGAAAAACTGTTTTTT.

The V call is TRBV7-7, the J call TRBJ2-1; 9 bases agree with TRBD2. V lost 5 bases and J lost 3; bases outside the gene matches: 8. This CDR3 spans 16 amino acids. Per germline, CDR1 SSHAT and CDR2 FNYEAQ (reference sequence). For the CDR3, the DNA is TGTGCCAGCAGCCTTAGCGGGAGCCCTAGCTACAATGAGCAGTTCTTC. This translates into CASSLSGSPSYNEQFF.

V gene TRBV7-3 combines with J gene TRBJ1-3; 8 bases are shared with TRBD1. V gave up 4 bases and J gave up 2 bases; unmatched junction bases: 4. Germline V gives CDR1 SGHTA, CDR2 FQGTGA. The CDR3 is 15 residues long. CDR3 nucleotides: TGTGCCAGCAGCTCACAGGGGGAGGCTGGAAACACCATATATTTT. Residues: CASSSQGEAGNTIYF. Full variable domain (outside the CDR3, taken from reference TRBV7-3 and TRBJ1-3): GAGVSQTPSNKVTEKGKYVELRCDPISGHTALYWYRQSLGQGPEFLIYFQGTGAADDSGLPNDRFFAVRPEGSVSTLKIQRTERGDSAVYLCASSSQGEAGNTIYFGEGSWLTVV.

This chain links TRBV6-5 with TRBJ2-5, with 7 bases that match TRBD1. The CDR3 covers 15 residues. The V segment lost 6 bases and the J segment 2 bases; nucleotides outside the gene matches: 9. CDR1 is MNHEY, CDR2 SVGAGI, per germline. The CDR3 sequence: CASRVTGARQETQYF. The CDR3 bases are TGTGCCAGCAGGGTCACAGGGGCGAGGCAAGAGACCCAGTACTTC.

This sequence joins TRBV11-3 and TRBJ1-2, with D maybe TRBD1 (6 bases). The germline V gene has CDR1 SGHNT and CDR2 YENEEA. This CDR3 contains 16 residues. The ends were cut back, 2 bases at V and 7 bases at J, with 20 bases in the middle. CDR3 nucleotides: TGTGCCAGCAGCTTATACGCCCTGGGCAGGGGCGGTGGCTACACCTTC. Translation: CASSLYALGRGGGYTF.

The CDR3 sequence: CATSDFRGGAYNEQFF. CDR3 coding DNA: TGTGCCACCAGTGATTTTCGCGGAGGGGCCTACAATGAGCAGTTCTTC. This chain joins TRBV24-1 and TRBJ2-1; D possibly corresponds to TRBD2 (6 bases). V lost 1 base to trimming and J lost 2 bases, with 11 bases between them. The CDR3 runs to 16 residues. Germline lookup yields CDR1 KGHDR and CDR2 SFDVKD.

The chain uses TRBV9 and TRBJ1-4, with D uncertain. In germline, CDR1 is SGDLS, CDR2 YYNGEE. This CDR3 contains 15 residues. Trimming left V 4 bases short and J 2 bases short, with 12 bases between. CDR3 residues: CASSPISGTNEKLFF. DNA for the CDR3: TGTGCCAGCAGCCCTATTTCAGGCACTAATGAAAAACTGTTTTTT.

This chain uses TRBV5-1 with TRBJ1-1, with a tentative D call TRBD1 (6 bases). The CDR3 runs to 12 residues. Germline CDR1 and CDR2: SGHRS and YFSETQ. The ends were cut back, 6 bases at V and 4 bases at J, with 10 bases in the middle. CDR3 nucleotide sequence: TGCGCCAGCACCATAGGGGGCACTGAAGCTTTCTTT. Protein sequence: CASTIGGTEAFF.

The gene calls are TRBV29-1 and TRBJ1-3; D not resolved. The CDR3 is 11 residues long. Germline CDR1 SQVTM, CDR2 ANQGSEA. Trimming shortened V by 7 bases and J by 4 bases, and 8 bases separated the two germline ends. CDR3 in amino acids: CSAPVGNTIYF. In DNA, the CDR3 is TGCAGCGCCCCGGTAGGAAACACCATATATTTT.